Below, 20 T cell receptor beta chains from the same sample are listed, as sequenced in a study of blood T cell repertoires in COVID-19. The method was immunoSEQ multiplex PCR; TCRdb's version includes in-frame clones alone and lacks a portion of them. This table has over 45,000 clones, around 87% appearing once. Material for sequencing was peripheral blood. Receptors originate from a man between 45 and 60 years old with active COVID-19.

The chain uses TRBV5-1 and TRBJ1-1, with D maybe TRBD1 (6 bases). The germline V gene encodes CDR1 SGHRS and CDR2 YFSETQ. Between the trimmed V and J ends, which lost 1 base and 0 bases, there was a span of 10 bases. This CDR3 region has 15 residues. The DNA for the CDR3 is TGCGCCAGCAGCTTGTTTCAGGGGATGAACACTGAAGCTTTCTTT. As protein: CASSLFQGMNTEAFF.

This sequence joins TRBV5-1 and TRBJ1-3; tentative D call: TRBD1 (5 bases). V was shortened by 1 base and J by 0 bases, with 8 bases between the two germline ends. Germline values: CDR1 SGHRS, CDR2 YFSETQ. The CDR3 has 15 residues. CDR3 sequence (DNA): TGCGCCAGCAGCTTGTCGACAGCCTCTGGAAACACCATATATTTT. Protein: CASSLSTASGNTIYF. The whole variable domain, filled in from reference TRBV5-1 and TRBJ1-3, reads KAGVTQTPRYLIKTRGQQVTLSCSPISGHRSVSWYQQTPGQGLQFLFEYFSETQRNKGNFPGRFSGRQFSNSRSEMNVSTLELGDSALYLCASSLSTASGNTIYFGEGSWLTVV.

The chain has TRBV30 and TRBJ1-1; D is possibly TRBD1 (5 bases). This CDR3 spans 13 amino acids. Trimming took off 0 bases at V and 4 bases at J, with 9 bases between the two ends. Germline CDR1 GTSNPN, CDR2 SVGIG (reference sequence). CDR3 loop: CAWSVKGFTEAFF. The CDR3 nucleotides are TGTGCCTGGAGTGTAAAGGGGTTCACTGAAGCTTTCTTT.

CDR3 amino acids: CASSLQAEEQYF. For the CDR3, the DNA is TGTGCCAGCAGCTTGCAGGCTGAGGAGCAGTACTTC. This rearrangement joins TRBV5-4 to TRBJ2-7, with D unresolved. This CDR3 spans 12 amino acids. The V end was cut by 1 base, the J end by 7 bases, with 9 bases between. CDR1 and CDR2 from the germline V gene are SGHNT and YYREEE (reference sequence).

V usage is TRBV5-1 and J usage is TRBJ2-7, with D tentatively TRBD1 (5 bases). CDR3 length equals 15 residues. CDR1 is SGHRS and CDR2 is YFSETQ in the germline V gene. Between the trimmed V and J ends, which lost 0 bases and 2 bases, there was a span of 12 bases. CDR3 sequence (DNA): TGCGCCAGCAGCTTGGGGGGCAGGAGCACCTACGAGCAGTACTTC. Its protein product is CASSLGGRSTYEQYF.

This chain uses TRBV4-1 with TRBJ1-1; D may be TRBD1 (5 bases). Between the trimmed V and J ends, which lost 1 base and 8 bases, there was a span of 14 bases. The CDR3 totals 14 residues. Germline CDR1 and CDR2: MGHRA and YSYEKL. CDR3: CASSQVGGLGEAFF. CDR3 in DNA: TGCGCCAGCAGCCAAGTGGGGGGTTTGGGGGAAGCTTTCTTT.

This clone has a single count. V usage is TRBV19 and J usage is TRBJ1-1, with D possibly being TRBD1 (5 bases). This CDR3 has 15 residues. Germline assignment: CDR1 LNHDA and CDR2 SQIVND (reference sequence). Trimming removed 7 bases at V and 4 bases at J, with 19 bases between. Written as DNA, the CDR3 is TGTGCCAGTACCCCCTTGACGGGGGGGTTCACTGAAGCTTTCTTT. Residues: CASTPLTGGFTEAFF.

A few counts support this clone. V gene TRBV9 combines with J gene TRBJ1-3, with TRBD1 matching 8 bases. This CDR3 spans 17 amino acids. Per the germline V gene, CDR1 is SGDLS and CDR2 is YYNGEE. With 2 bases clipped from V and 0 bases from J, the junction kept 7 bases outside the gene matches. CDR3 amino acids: CASSVSGQGLSGNTIYF. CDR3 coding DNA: TGTGCCAGCAGCGTTTCAGGACAGGGCCTCTCTGGAAACACCATATATTTT.

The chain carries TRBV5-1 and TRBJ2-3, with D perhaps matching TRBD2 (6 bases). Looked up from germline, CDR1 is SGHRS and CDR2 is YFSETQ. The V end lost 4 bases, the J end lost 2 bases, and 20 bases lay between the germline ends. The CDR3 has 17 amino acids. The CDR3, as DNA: TGCGCCAGCAGCCCGGACGGGAGCCTATCCTCCACAGATACGCAGTATTTT. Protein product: CASSPDGSLSSTDTQYF.

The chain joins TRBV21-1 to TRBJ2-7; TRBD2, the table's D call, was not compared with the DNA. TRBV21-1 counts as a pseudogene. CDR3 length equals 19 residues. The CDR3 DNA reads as TGTGCCAGCAGCCCGGCCGGACTAGCGGGGGGCCGACTAGTCTACGAGCAGTACTTC. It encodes CASSPAGLAGGRLVYEQYF.

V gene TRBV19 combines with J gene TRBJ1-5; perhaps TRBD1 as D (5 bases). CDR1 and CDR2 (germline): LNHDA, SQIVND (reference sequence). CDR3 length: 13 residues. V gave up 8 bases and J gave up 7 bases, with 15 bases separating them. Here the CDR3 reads CASDRGIGQPQHF. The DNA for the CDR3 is TGTGCCAGTGATCGGGGGATCGGCCAGCCCCAGCATTTT.

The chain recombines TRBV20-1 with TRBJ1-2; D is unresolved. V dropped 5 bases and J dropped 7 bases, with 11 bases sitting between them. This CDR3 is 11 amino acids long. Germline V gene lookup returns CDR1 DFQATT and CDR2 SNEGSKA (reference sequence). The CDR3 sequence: CSAGRDSGYTF. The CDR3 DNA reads TGCAGTGCTGGGAGGGATTCTGGCTACACCTTC.

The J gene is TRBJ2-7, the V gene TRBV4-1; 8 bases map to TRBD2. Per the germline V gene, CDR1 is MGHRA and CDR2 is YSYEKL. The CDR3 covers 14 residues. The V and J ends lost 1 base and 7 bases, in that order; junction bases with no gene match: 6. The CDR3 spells CASSQVAGSQEQYF. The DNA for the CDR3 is TGCGCCAGCAGCCAAGTAGCGGGGTCTCAGGAGCAGTACTTC.

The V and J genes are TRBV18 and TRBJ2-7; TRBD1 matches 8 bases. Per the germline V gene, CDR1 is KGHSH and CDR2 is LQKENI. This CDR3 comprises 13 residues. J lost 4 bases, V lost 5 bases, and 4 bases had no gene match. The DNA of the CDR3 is TGTGCCAGCTCATACGGACAGGGTTACGAGCAGTACTTC. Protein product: CASSYGQGYEQYF.

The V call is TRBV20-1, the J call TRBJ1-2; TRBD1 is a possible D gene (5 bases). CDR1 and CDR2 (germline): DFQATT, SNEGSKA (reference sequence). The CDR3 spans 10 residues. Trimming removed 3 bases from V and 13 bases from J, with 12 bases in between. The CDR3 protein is CSASDNTGTF. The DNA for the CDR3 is TGCAGTGCTAGCGACAACACAGGCACCTTC.

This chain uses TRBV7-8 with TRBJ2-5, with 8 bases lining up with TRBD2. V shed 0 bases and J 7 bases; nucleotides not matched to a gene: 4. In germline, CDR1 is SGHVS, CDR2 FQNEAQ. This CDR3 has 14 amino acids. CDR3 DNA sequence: TGTGCCAGCAGCTTAGCGGACGGGGGGGTGACCCAGTACTTC. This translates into CASSLADGGVTQYF.

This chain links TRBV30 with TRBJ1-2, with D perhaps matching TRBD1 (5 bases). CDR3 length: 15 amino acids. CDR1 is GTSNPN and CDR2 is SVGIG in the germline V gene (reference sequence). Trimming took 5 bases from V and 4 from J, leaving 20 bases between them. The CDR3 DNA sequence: TGTGCCTGGCGGGACGGACTAACTCGAACCTATGGCTACACCTTC. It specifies CAWRDGLTRTYGYTF.

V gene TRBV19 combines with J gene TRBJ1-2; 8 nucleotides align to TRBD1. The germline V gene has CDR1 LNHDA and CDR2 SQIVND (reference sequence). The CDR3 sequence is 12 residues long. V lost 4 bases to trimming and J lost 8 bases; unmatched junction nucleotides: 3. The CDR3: CASSTDRGGYTF. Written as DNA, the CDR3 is TGTGCCAGTAGTACAGACAGGGGAGGCTACACCTTC.

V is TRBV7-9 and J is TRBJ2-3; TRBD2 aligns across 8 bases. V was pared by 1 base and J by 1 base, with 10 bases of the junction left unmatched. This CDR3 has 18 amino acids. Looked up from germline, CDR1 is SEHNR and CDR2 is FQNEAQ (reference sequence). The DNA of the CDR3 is TGTGCCAGCAGCTTAGGGGCGGGGGGCCCGCCCCGCACAGATACGCAGTATTTT. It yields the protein CASSLGAGGPPRTDTQYF.

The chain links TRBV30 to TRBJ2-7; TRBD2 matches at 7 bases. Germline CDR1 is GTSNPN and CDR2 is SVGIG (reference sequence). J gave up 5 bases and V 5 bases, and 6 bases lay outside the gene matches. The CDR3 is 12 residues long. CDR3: CAWGLAVDEQYF. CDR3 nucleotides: TGTGCCTGGGGGCTAGCGGTCGACGAGCAGTACTTC. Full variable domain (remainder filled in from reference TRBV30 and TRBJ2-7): SQTIHQWPATLVQPVGSPLSLECTVEGTSNPNLYWYRQAAGRGLQLLFYSVGIGQISSEVPQNLSASRPQDRQFILSSKKLLLSDSGFYLCAWGLAVDEQYFGPGTRLTVT.